Described below is a single T cell receptor (beta chain) sequence and its context. Its antigen target is currently unknown. Base quality data are lacking; no much larger clone is found one base away. The time point label for this specimen denotes: individuals recovered from natural SARS-CoV-2 infection. The record originates from a study of Ad26.COV2.S vaccination and SARS-CoV-2 variants (dated by TCRdb to the early 2020s). Turning to the overall study: Sequencing of the TCRbeta repertoire served to evaluate the specificity and breadth of SARS-CoV-2-reactive T cell receptors following Ad26.COV2.S vaccination. A total of about 30 samples were included in the TCR-sequenced set, comprising about 20 Ad26.COV2.S vaccine recipients, 5 placebo recipients and 8 SARS-CoV-2 convalescent individuals.

Summary of the overall study and its limitations: Higher spike-specific TCR breadth was observed in Ad26.COV2.S recipients than in placebo recipients (P = 0.0014). Substantial breadth of spike-specific CD8+ and CD4+ T cell responses was reported after vaccination. According to the authors, total T cell responses may have been underestimated by the TCR breadth and depth analyses. Vaccine and placebo recipients had comparable non-spike TCR breadth, which fits with the vaccine containing only spike.

According to the germline V gene, CDR1 reads KGHDR and CDR2 reads SFDVKD. V is shortened by 0 bases, J by 1 base, and the region joining them spans 10 bases. Spanning cysteine to phenylalanine, the CDR3 consists of 16 amino acids. Only CDR3 DNA is held: 48 bases, read in frame from base 1. The immunoSEQ Assay was used to sequence TCRbeta CDR3 regions. After extraction, genomic DNA underwent amplification by bias-controlled multiplex PCR, followed by high-throughput sequencing. Concerning the study's data processing: To quantify the absolute abundance of every unique TCRbeta CDR3 region, sequences were collapsed and filtered. Usable DNA was measured by amplifying reference genes present in all nucleated cells, and TCRbeta template counts were normalized to that usable DNA to estimate T cell fraction. Repertoire TCRs were annotated as SARS-CoV-2-specific when V gene, CDR3 amino acid sequence and J gene were exactly matched to a known reactive TCR set. The reference SARS-CoV-2 TCR set was derived from MIRA and filtered for enrichment in COVID-19-positive ImmuneCODE repertoires, a step that removed public or cross-reactive TCRs. Using the MIRA antigens, annotated TCRs were further analysed by specific ORF or by position within an ORF. Depth was the summed frequency of annotated unique rearrangements, while breadth was defined as annotated unique rearrangements over total unique productive rearrangements. TCR breadth was compared between groups using two-sided Wilcoxon rank-sum tests. The table was pulled from immuneACCESS by TCRdb, which kept in-frame rearrangements only. Such tables lose some clones; where checked, under half of the loss comes from unresolved V genes, and the rest has no known cause. V and J calls plus clone size are reproduced from that table; the DNA served to infer D and trimming. This sample comprises over 90,000 clones, around 80% of them detected only once. 15% to 20% of the sample belongs to the ten largest clones.

The sequencing used peripheral blood, collected after recovery from COVID-19. The sequence came from a human donor who had recovered from COVID-19. The sequence is built from TRBV24-1 and TRBJ2-3, with no D gene named confidently. At the DNA level, the sequence is TGTGCCACCAGTGATTTGTCTGGTGGGGGCACAGATACGCAGTATTTT. It is translated as CATSDLSGGGTDTQYF.